The clone carrying this T cell receptor beta chain has a handful of counts. Its antigen is undetermined. These data originate in a study of T cells in Graves' hyperthyroidism and ophthalmopathy. It was RNA transcripts that yielded the amplified TCR beta CDR3 regions. First-round RT-PCR targeting the TCR CDR3 was performed with the HTBI primer set. TCRdb reprocessed the multiplex PCR reads with MiXCR, giving one entry per CDR3 protein. The repertoire includes about 640,000 distinct CDR3 sequences, less than 25% of them detected once, and approximately 30% sits in the top ten. Germline values: CDR1 SGHTA, CDR2 FQGTGA. The CDR3 runs to 17 residues. Germline trimming cut 3 bases from V and 5 bases from J; bases unmatched to any gene: 10. Study outcomes and limitations: Most thyroid clonotypes that were expanded above 0.001 also turned up in blood.

Not enrolled were patients with uncontrolled infection, other autoimmune disease, pregnancy or lactation. Source material: blood. This TCR was sampled from a man aged 30 to 39 with Graves' ophthalmopathy. The chain is built from TRBV7-3 and TRBJ2-5, with 12 bases matching TRBD1. The CDR3 is CASSLAGGTGGGETQYF. CDR3 coding DNA: TGTGCCAGCAGCTTGGCCGGGGGGACAGGGGGCGGGGAGACCCAGTACTTC.